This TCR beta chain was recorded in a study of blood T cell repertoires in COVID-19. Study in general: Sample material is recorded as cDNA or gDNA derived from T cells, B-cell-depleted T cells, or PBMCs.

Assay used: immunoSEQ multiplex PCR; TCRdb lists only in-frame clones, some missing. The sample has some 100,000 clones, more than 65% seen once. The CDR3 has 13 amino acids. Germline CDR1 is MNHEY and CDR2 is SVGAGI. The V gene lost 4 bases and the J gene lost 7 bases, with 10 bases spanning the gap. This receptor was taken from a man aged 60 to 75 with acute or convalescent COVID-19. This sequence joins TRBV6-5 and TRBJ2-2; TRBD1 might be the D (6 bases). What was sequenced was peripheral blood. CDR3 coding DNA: TGTGCCAGCAGTTCTCAGGGGATCGGGGAGCTGTTTTTT. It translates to CASSSQGIGELFF.